This T cell receptor (beta chain) derives from a study of memory CD4+ T cells and cytomegalovirus serostatus. In this sample, this clone turned up a few times. The sort gate was single viable CD3+CD4+CD8-CD45RO+ cells for memory CD4+ T cells. Total CD4+ T cells were enriched by CD4 positive selection. Germline V gives CDR1 SGHRS, CDR2 YFSETQ. Trimming pared 0 bases from V and 0 bases from J, leaving 9 bases between. The CDR3 contains 15 residues. Data came from immunoSEQ multiplex PCR; TCRdb stores just in-frame clones and leaves some out. The sample holds fewer than 40,000 clones, 70% to 80% seen once.

Sequenced: memory CD4+ T cells from blood. The chain employs TRBV5-1 and TRBJ1-1; D is undetermined. The sequence was collected from an adult in good health and CMV-seropositive. The CDR3 here is CASSLGSTMNTEAFF. The CDR3 nucleotides read TGCGCCAGCAGCTTGGGTTCCACAATGAACACTGAAGCTTTCTTT.